The entry below describes one T cell receptor beta chain. The antigen this receptor binds is unknown. Base quality data are lacking; no much larger clone is found one base away. TCRbeta CDR3 regions were amplified from genomic DNA by means of the immunoSEQ Assay, a bias-controlled multiplex PCR. Under the source paper's analysis protocol: The number of nucleated cells in each sample was estimated from the amplification of reference gene primers within the assay. Sequence reads were collapsed and filtered to measure the absolute abundance of every unique TCRbeta CDR3 rearrangement. Productive Simpson clonality was computed per sample as the square root of Simpson's diversity index over productive rearrangements. Not all clones reach the TCRdb copy of this immuneACCESS table, which keeps in-frame sequences only. Checked studies attribute under half of the gap to unresolved V genes and leave the rest unexplained. V and J calls and clone size are copied from that table; D and trimming were computed from the DNA. For this sample the table gives about 120,000 clones, of which roughly 75% were detected only once. The ten most abundant clones make up more than 15% of the sample.

Each collaborating institution followed its own protocols to collect whole blood in K2EDTA tubes. Collaborator samples were shipped for TCRbeta analysis as frozen whole blood, isolated PBMCs, or DNA extracted from either sample type. The sample originates from a study of blood T cell repertoires in COVID-19 (dated by TCRdb to the early 2020s). About the investigation overall: The collaborator samples originated in the United States, Italy and Spain and spanned the acute and convalescent phases of COVID-19. The material from the prospective study consisted of cDNA or gDNA derived from T cells, B-cell-depleted T cells, or PBMCs. Subjects who had been exposed to COVID-19, were actively infected with it, or had recovered from it provided the deeply sampled blood TCRbeta repertoires that made up the dataset. The repertoires were made available in a free public database intended to serve as a resource for research on the immune response to SARS-CoV-2. The samples were drawn from the first 160 participants of the ongoing ImmuneRACE study and from 1,200 or so subjects provided by 6 global collaborators. Nearly every sample came with metadata listing a de-identified subject ID, COVID-19 status, age in years and sex. HLA class I and class II types, where available, came from metadata supplied by the sample provider rather than from assay-based typing.

Results and caveats for the whole study, not just this receptor: Clinical and demographic metadata were provided uncurated, with the amount varying by source and participant.

V lost 4 bases and J lost 2 bases; the stretch between them is 8 bases long. CDR1 and CDR2 (LNHDA, SQIVND) derive from the germline V gene (reference sequence). Spanning cysteine to phenylalanine, the CDR3 consists of 13 amino acids. Just CDR3 DNA is preserved here, 39 bases in frame from base 1. The chain couples TRBV19 to TRBJ2-5; no D gene can be assigned with confidence. The sample was peripheral blood. The sequence derives from a man aged 55 to 70 with active or convalescent COVID-19. The CDR3 reads as follows: CASSSFRQETQYF. The DNA is as follows: TGTGCCAGTAGTAGCTTCAGGCAAGAGACCCAGTACTTC.